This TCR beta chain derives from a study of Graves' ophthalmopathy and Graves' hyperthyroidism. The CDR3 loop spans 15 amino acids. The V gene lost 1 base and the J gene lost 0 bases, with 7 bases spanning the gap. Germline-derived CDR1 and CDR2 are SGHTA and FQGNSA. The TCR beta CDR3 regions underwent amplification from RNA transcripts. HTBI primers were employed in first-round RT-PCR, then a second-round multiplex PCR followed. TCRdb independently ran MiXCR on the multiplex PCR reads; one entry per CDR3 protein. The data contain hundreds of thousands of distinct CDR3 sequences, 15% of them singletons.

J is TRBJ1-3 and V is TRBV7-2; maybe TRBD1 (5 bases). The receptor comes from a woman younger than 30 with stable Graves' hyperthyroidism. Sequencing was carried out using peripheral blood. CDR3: CASSLVGVSGNTIYF. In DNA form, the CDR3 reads TGTGCCAGCAGCTTAGTAGGGGTCTCTGGAAACACCATATATTTT.